A selection of T cell receptor beta chains follows, all from one sample in a study of Graves' ophthalmopathy and Graves' hyperthyroidism. TCRdb passed the multiplex PCR reads through MiXCR, listing each CDR3 protein once. This sample has around 1.1 million distinct CDR3 sequences; about 40% occur once, and the top ten carry roughly 11%. The sequenced material came from peripheral blood or thyroid tissue (not recorded which). Receptors were obtained from an adult man with Graves' hyperthyroidism. Each CDR3 is given with its conserved first and last residue. D genes are given only for firm matches. Expanded clones get a size class; other rows say once, few or many, or leave the size out.

>TRBJ1-2|once|TRBV5-1|NA
TGCGCCAGCAGTGACCGGGACCGCACGGCTGGCTACACCTTC
CASSDRDRTAGYTF
>TRBJ1-1|NA|TRBV20-1|TRBD1
TGCAGTGCTAGGCCTCTTAGCGGACAGGGGAACACTGAAGCTTTCTTT
CSARPLSGQGNTEAFF
>TRBJ1-2|NA|TRBV29-1|TRBD1
TGCAGCATATCGACAGGGGGCATCTATGGCTACACCTTC
CSISTGGIYGYTF
>TRBJ2-5|many|TRBV25-1|TRBD2
TGTGCCAGCAGTGATCCCGGGACTAGTACCGAGACCCAGTACTTC
CASSDPGTSTETQYF
>TRBJ2-6|few|TRBV7-2|NA
TGTGCCAGCAGCTTTAGGGGCGCGAATGGGGCCAACGTCCTGACTTTC
CASSFRGANGANVLTF
>TRBJ2-7|many|TRBV10-3|NA
TGTGCCACCGGAGGAGGGGGCGCTTCCTACGAGCAGTACTTC
CATGGGGASYEQYF
>TRBJ1-2|NA|TRBV2|NA
TGTGCCAGCAGTGCAGGGCTGAGGGGCTACACCTTC
CASSAGLRGYTF
>TRBJ2-7|NA|TRBV7-9|NA
TGTGCCAGCAGCTTATACACAGGAGGGGAGCAGTACTTC
CASSLYTGGEQYF
>TRBJ2-7|many|TRBV19|NA
TGTGCCAGTAGTTCTTTGACGGGATGGTACGAGCAGTACTTC
CASSSLTGWYEQYF
>TRBJ1-1|many|TRBV15|NA
TGTGCCACCAGCAGAGACAGAAACATGAACACTGAAGCTTTCTTT
CATSRDRNMNTEAFF
>TRBJ1-1|NA|TRBV12-3/TRBV12-4|NA
TGTGCCAGCACTTGGACGGCCGACACTGAAGCTTTCTTT
CASTWTADTEAFF
>TRBJ2-3|NA|TRBV7-9|NA
TGTGCCAGCAGTTGCCAGATTTTGGATACGCAGTATTTT
CASSCQILDTQYF
>TRBJ1-1|NA|TRBV7-2|NA
TGTGCCAGCAGCGAGACAGGTCTAACTGAAGCTTTCTTT
CASSETGLTEAFF
>TRBJ2-7|NA|TRBV2|NA
TGTGCCAGCAGCAATCCCCCCACTACTAGGGAGCAGTACTTC
CASSNPPTTREQYF
>TRBJ1-6|many|TRBV2|NA
TGTGCCAGCAGTGGGGACGCGAATTCACCCCTCCACTTT
CASSGDANSPLHF
>TRBJ2-5|NA|TRBV5-1|TRBD2
TGCGCCAGCAGTCTCGGGGGGGAACCGAGGACCCAGTACTTC
CASSLGGEPRTQYF
>TRBJ2-5|NA|TRBV7-2|TRBD2
TGTGCCAGCAGCTTAGCTACTAGCGGGGTGCAAGAGACCCAGTACTTC
CASSLATSGVQETQYF
>TRBJ1-5|few|TRBV6-1|NA
TGTGCCAGCAGTGCTGACAGGAATAGCAATCAGCCCCAGCATTTT
CASSADRNSNQPQHF
>TRBJ1-1|many|TRBV5-1|NA
TGCGCCAGCAGCTCTGGGGCGGAGACTGAAGCTTTCTTT
CASSSGAETEAFF
>TRBJ1-2|many|TRBV7-9|NA
TGTGCCAGCAGCCGCGCTTTAGGCGGCTCGAAGGGTTATGGCTACACCTTC
CASSRALGGSKGYGYTF
>TRBJ2-7|NA|TRBV29-1|TRBD1
TGCAGCGGAGGGGGCAAGACCTACGAGCAGTACTTC
CSGGGKTYEQYF
>TRBJ1-5|NA|TRBV6-5|TRBD1
TGTGCCAGCAGGAAGGGGGCCAGGGGGGGTGACAATCAGCCCCAGCATTTT
CASRKGARGGDNQPQHF
>TRBJ2-2|NA|TRBV30|TRBD2
TGTGCCTCCCGGGCCCTAGCGGAAACCGGGGAGCTGTTTTTT
CASRALAETGELFF
>TRBJ1-2|NA|TRBV4-1|NA
TGCGCCAGCAGCCAAGATGGCAGGGGCGACTTATTGGGCTACACCTTC
CASSQDGRGDLLGYTF
>TRBJ2-2|NA|TRBV11-2|TRBD1
TGTGCCAGCAGCACCTGGACAGGGGGCAAGAACGGGGAGCTGTTTTTT
CASSTWTGGKNGELFF
>TRBJ2-5|many|TRBV12-3/TRBV12-4|NA
TGTGCCAGCAGTTTACTAGGAGAAGAGACCCAGTACTTC
CASSLLGEETQYF
>TRBJ1-1|NA|TRBV9|NA
TGTGCCAGCAGCGTAGCTTTCTTT
CASSVAFF
>TRBJ1-5|many|TRBV6-5|NA
TGTGCCAGCAGTGACAGGTGGGGAAATCAGCCCCAGCATTTT
CASSDRWGNQPQHF
>TRBJ1-5|NA|TRBV7-2|TRBD1
TGTGCCAGCAGCTTAGTTGGGCAGGGGGGGAATCAGCCCCAGCATTTT
CASSLVGQGGNQPQHF
>TRBJ1-2|NA|TRBV12-3/TRBV12-4|TRBD1
TGTGCCAGTTCGAGCGGGGACAGGGGACTTGGCTATGGCTACACCTTC
CASSSGDRGLGYGYTF
>TRBJ1-6|many|TRBV20-1|NA
TGCAGTGCTTCCGCGGGACGGCCGAATTCACCCCTCCACTTT
CSASAGRPNSPLHF
>TRBJ2-5|NA|TRBV19|NA
TGTGCCAGTAGTATCTCGGGCCAGACGGAGACCCAGTACTTC
CASSISGQTETQYF
>TRBJ2-5|NA|TRBV20-1|TRBD2
TGCAGTGCTAGAACCGTGGGACTAGCGGCAGAGACCCAGTACTTC
CSARTVGLAAETQYF
>TRBJ2-7|many|TRBV29-1|NA
TGCAGCGTTGAGACGGAATACTACGAGCAGTACTTC
CSVETEYYEQYF
>TRBJ2-7|many|TRBV5-1|NA
TGCGCCAGCAGCTTGGACGGCGAGGAGCAGTACTTC
CASSLDGEEQYF
>TRBJ1-4|NA|TRBV7-2|NA
TGTGCCAGCAGCTTAGTACGGCGGACAATAATGATTAGAAAACTGTTTTTT
CASSLVRRTIMIRKLFF
>TRBJ2-3|NA|TRBV19|NA
TGTGCCATCGGAGGGTCTAGCACAGATACGCAGTATTTT
CAIGGSSTDTQYF
>TRBJ2-7|few|TRBV6-2/TRBV6-3|NA
TGTGCCAGCAGGGCGTTAGACACCGAGCAGTACTTC
CASRALDTEQYF
>TRBJ1-1|many|TRBV11-1|NA
TGTGCCAGCAGCTCCGAACTTACAGCTGAAGCTTTCTTT
CASSSELTAEAFF
>TRBJ2-7|NA|TRBV5-1|NA
TGCGCCAGCAGCCCCTACCGATCCGGGACGGCGAAATACGAGCAGTACTTC
CASSPYRSGTAKYEQYF
>TRBJ1-2|few|TRBV3-1|NA
TGTGCCAGCAGCAGACTTTCAGGCTACACCTTC
CASSRLSGYTF
>TRBJ2-2|NA|TRBV12-3/TRBV12-4|NA
TGTGCCAGCCATACGGGGCGGCAGGCTGTGAACACCGGGGAGCTGTTTTTT
CASHTGRQAVNTGELFF
>TRBJ1-2|few|TRBV30|NA
TGTGCCTGGAGTGTAGGACTCTATGGCTACACCTTC
CAWSVGLYGYTF
>TRBJ1-1|many|TRBV29-1|NA
TGCAGCGGCGGGCCCGGGACAATGTTCTCTGAAGCTTTCTTT
CSGGPGTMFSEAFF
>TRBJ1-2|once|TRBV4-3|NA
TGCGCCAGCAGCCAAGATATAGGGGCGGGCTATGGCTACACCTTC
CASSQDIGAGYGYTF
>TRBJ2-5|many|TRBV7-2|TRBD2
TGTGCCAGCAGCTTTAACCTGGCGGGAGCAGAGACCCAGTACTTC
CASSFNLAGAETQYF
>TRBJ2-7|once|TRBV7-9|NA
TGTGCCAGCAGCTTAGATGGGAGTAGCGGCTCCGAGCAGTACTTC
CASSLDGSSGSEQYF
>TRBJ1-1|NA|TRBV7-2|NA
TGTGCCAGCAGCGAACTGGGCCCTGAAGCTTTCTTT
CASSELGPEAFF
>TRBJ2-7|NA|TRBV20-1|TRBD2
TGCGGTATAGCGGGAGGCATCTCCTACGAGCAGTACTTC
CGIAGGISYEQYF
>TRBJ1-2|many|TRBV12-3/TRBV12-4|NA
TGTGCCAGCAGAACAGGGTCCCTCTTCTATGGCTACACCTTC
CASRTGSLFYGYTF
>TRBJ2-7|many|TRBV11-2|TRBD1
TGTGCCAGCAGCAATCGACAGGGTAACTACGAGCAGTACTTC
CASSNRQGNYEQYF
>TRBJ1-6|many|TRBV6-2/TRBV6-3|NA
TGTGCCAGCAGTTCGCCGGGACACTATAATTCACCCCTCCACTTT
CASSSPGHYNSPLHF
>TRBJ1-3|NA|TRBV7-8|NA
TGTGCCAGCAGCATGGGAAACACCATATATTTT
CASSMGNTIYF